This paragraph covers one T cell receptor beta chain sequence. These data are taken from a study of blood T cell repertoires in COVID-19. Per germline, CDR1 SGHTA and CDR2 FQGTGA. Germline trimming cut 5 bases from V and 1 base from J; bases unmatched to any gene: 10. The CDR3 spans 16 residues. Sequencing used immunoSEQ multiplex PCR; TCRdb keeps in-frame clones, though not all of them. Of roughly 250,000 clones listed, about four fifths are singletons. The sequenced material came from peripheral blood. The receptor was isolated from a person aged 65 to 85 with COVID-19, enrolled during active disease. The genes are TRBV7-3 and TRBJ2-5, with 7 positions matching TRBD1. The CDR3 DNA reads TGTGCCAGCAGCCCGTTCGGACAGGCGACCCAAGAGACCCAGTACTTC. It is translated as CASSPFGQATQETQYF.